Sequencing of this TCR beta chain was carried out in a study of T cells in Graves' hyperthyroidism and ophthalmopathy. Exclusion followed for patients with uncontrolled infection, other autoimmune disease, pregnancy or lactation. TCR beta CDR3 sequences were amplified from RNA transcripts. The study used the HTBI primer set for a first-round RT-PCR of the TCR CDR3. TCRdb reprocessed the multiplex PCR reads with MiXCR, giving one entry per CDR3 protein. This table holds a few hundred thousand distinct CDR3 sequences, around 15% found once. Trimming removed 1 base from V and 1 base from J; junction bases left unmatched: 4. The CDR3 runs 16 residues. CDR1 is KGHDR and CDR2 is SFDVKD in the germline V gene.

The clonotype comes from a woman under 30 with Graves' hyperthyroidism. The rearrangement uses TRBV24-1 and TRBJ2-3; TRBD2 matches at 7 bases. Sequencing was performed on blood. In nucleotides, the CDR3 is TGTGCCACCAGTGATTTACGGCTAGCGGGCACAGATACGCAGTATTTT. This translates into CATSDLRLAGTDTQYF.